Shown below are 23 T cell receptor beta chains from a single sample sequenced in a study. Clones were read by immunoSEQ multiplex PCR, and TCRdb kept only the in-frame ones, dropping some. Found here are around 49,000 clones, approximately 95% of them singletons; the top ten hold over 8.5%. The sample taken for sequencing was PBMCs. The receptors were gathered from a middle-aged man with rheumatoid arthritis.

This clone appeared a single time. The CDR3 reads CASSVAWAGLNNEQFF. CDR3 sequence (DNA): TGTGCCAGCAGCGTAGCTTGGGCAGGGTTGAACAATGAGCAGTTCTTC. This sequence joins TRBV9 and TRBJ2-1; tentative D call: TRBD1 (5 bases). Trimming shortened V by 0 bases and J by 5 bases, and 15 bases separated the two germline ends. The CDR3 length is 16 residues. CDR1 is SGDLS and CDR2 is YYNGEE in the germline V gene. The full variable domain, in which reference TRBV9 and TRBJ2-1 provide the parts outside the CDR3, is DSGVTQTPKHLITATGQRVTLRCSPRSGDLSVYWYQQSLDQGLQFLIQYYNGEERAKGNILERFSAQQFPDLHSELNLSSLELGDSALYFCASSVAWAGLNNEQFFGPGTRLTVL.

J is TRBJ2-7 and V is TRBV7-8; no firm D call. Trimming removed 0 bases from V and 0 bases from J, with 9 bases in between. Germline CDR1 is SGHVS and CDR2 is FQNEAQ. The CDR3 length is 15 residues. The chain's CDR3 is CASSLASRSSYEQYF. The CDR3 coding sequence is TGTGCCAGCAGCTTAGCAAGCAGGTCCTCCTACGAGCAGTACTTC.

The chain recombines TRBV24-1 with TRBJ1-2, with D possibly matching TRBD1 (5 bases). The germline V gene has CDR1 KGHDR and CDR2 SFDVKD. Trimming took off 2 bases at V and 10 bases at J, with 10 bases between the two ends. This CDR3 spans 12 amino acids. This CDR3 reads CATSDWDGPYTF. In DNA, the CDR3 is TGTGCCACCAGTGATTGGGACGGACCCTACACCTTC.

This sequence joins TRBV7-8 and TRBJ1-1, with a possible D match to TRBD1 (6 bases). V was cut by 1 base and J by 1 base, with 13 bases left in between. The CDR3 is 16 amino acids. Germline lookup yields CDR1 SGHVS and CDR2 FQNEAQ. This CDR3 is CASSLGQGSWNTEAFF. The CDR3 region has the DNA TGTGCCAGCAGCTTAGGTCAGGGGTCGTGGAACACTGAAGCTTTCTTT.

The J gene is TRBJ1-2, the V gene TRBV28; TRBD1 is a possible D gene (5 bases). There are 14 residues in the CDR3. V gave up 5 bases and J gave up 2 bases, with 12 bases separating them. Germline CDR1 reads MDHEN; CDR2 reads SYDVKM. The CDR3, as DNA: TGTGCCAGCAGTGACGGGACGGGGAACTATGGCTACACCTTC. Its translation: CASSDGTGNYGYTF.

There are a few counts of this clone. The chain uses TRBV3-1 (or the pseudogene TRBV3-2) and TRBJ1-5; 10 nucleotides match TRBD1. This CDR3 is built from 14 residues. V dropped 2 bases and J dropped 6; count of bases not matched to a gene: 1. Germline V gene sequence: CDR1 LGHDT, CDR2 YNNKEL (reference sequence). As DNA, the CDR3 is TGTGCCAGCAGCCAACGGACAGGGGGTCAGCCCCAGCATTTT. Encoded protein: CASSQRTGGQPQHF.

The chain employs TRBV28 and TRBJ2-7; weak D call: TRBD2 (6 bases). Germline V gene lookup returns CDR1 MDHEN and CDR2 SYDVKM. There are 17 residues in the CDR3. The germline V and J ends were trimmed by 5 bases and 5 bases, with 25 bases remaining between them. CDR3 bases: TGTGCCAGCAGTCCCCCGATTCGGGCGGGGTGGGTTCACGAGCAGTACTTC. Translated: CASSPPIRAGWVHEQYF.

This clone is a singleton in its sample. The chain carries TRBV9 and TRBJ2-5; a possible D gene is TRBD1 (6 bases). The ends were cut back, 3 bases at V and 9 bases at J, with 18 bases in the middle. Germline lookup yields CDR1 SGDLS and CDR2 YYNGEE. This CDR3 spans 14 amino acids. The CDR3 is CASSAATGTEAQYF. CDR3 in DNA: TGTGCCAGCAGCGCAGCGACAGGTACGGAGGCCCAGTACTTC. Drawing the rest from reference TRBV9 and TRBJ2-5, the complete variable domain is DSGVTQTPKHLITATGQRVTLRCSPRSGDLSVYWYQQSLDQGLQFLIQYYNGEERAKGNILERFSAQQFPDLHSELNLSSLELGDSALYFCASSAATGTEAQYFGPGTRLLVL.

CDR3 residues: CASSQLAGGYNEQFF. Written as DNA, the CDR3 is TGTGCCAGCAGCCAACTAGCGGGAGGATACAATGAGCAGTTCTTC. V is TRBV3-1 (or the pseudogene TRBV3-2) and J is TRBJ2-1; 11 nucleotides align to TRBD2. CDR1 is LGHDT, CDR2 YNNKEL, per germline (reference sequence). Losses at the gene ends were 2 bases for V and 4 bases for J; bases not matched to a gene: 1. The CDR3 sequence is 15 residues long.

The V and J genes are TRBV12-3 or TRBV12-4 and TRBJ2-7; tentatively, D is TRBD1 or TRBD2 (5 bases each). This CDR3 comprises 12 residues. V shed 3 bases and J shed 6 bases, with 9 bases lying between them. CDR3 nucleotides: TGTGCCAGCAGTTTGTCGGGGACCGAGCAGTACTTC. Translating gives CASSLSGTEQYF.

The chain is built from TRBV3-1 (or the pseudogene TRBV3-2) and TRBJ2-7, with 8 bases fitting TRBD2. Trimming cost V 0 bases and J 0 bases; bases outside gene matches: 4. Germline-derived CDR1 and CDR2 are LGHDT and YNNKEL (reference sequence). The CDR3 consists of 16 residues. DNA of the CDR3: TGTGCCAGCAGCCAAGATGTCCTAGCGGGCTCCTACGAGCAGTACTTC. Protein product: CASSQDVLAGSYEQYF.

J is TRBJ1-5 and V is TRBV9; D is unresolved. Trimming shortened V by 0 bases and J by 6 bases, and 16 bases separated the two germline ends. Germline CDR1 SGDLS, CDR2 YYNGEE. The CDR3 contains 16 residues. CDR3 region: CASSVEDGRWGQPQHF. The DNA for the CDR3 is TGTGCCAGCAGCGTAGAGGACGGGAGATGGGGTCAGCCCCAGCATTTT.

The gene calls are TRBV18 and TRBJ2-1, with 12 nucleotides matching TRBD2. The CDR3 length is 16 residues. Germline loops: CDR1 KGHSH, CDR2 LQKENI. The V and J ends lost 5 bases and 0 bases, in that order; junction bases with no gene match: 2. The DNA of the CDR3 is TGTGCCAGCTCAGGGGGACTAGCGGGCTCCTACAATGAGCAGTTCTTC. Translated: CASSGGLAGSYNEQFF.

This clone was observed once. As DNA, the CDR3 is TGTGCCAGCAGTTACGGGAGCGGGCAGCTGGCAGATACGCAGTATTTT. This translates into CASSYGSGQLADTQYF. The chain is built from TRBV6-5 and TRBJ2-3; possibly TRBD2 for D (6 bases). This CDR3 is built from 16 residues. The germline gives CDR1 MNHEY, CDR2 SVGAGI. Trimming stripped 2 bases from V and 4 bases from J, with 16 bases between.

The chain recombines TRBV3-1 (or the pseudogene TRBV3-2) with TRBJ1-3; D gene unclear. With 7 bases removed from V and 4 bases from J, the gap between germline ends came to 17 bases. CDR3 length: 15 amino acids. CDR1 is LGHDT and CDR2 is YNNKEL in the germline V gene (reference sequence). This CDR3 reads CASIATGSEGNTIYF. The CDR3 bases are TGTGCCAGCATCGCTACCGGGAGTGAGGGAAACACCATATATTTT.

This clone occurred once. V is TRBV18 and J is TRBJ2-1; TRBD1 matches at 11 bases. The J segment lost 6 bases and the V segment lost 3 bases, leaving 4 bases of the junction unmatched. Germline loops: CDR1 KGHSH, CDR2 LQKENI. The CDR3 runs to 15 residues. This CDR3 reads CASSPGQGARNEQFF. CDR3 sequence (DNA): TGTGCCAGCTCACCCGGACAGGGGGCTCGCAATGAGCAGTTCTTC.

This clone showed up just once. CDR3 loop: CASSEYMGDTQYF. For the CDR3, the DNA is TGTGCCAGCTCAGAGTACATGGGGGATACGCAGTATTTT. The chain couples TRBV18 to TRBJ2-3; D is ambiguous. This CDR3 is built from 13 residues. V gave up 5 bases and J gave up 6 bases, with 12 bases separating them. The germline gives CDR1 KGHSH, CDR2 LQKENI.

This clone was seen a few times. The chain uses TRBV6-6 and TRBJ2-5; 9 bases match TRBD1. The CDR3 has 16 amino acids. The V gene's germline CDR1 is MNHNY and CDR2 SVGAGI (reference sequence). Unmatched junction bases numbered 12, after V lost 7 bases and J lost 3 bases. The CDR3 DNA reads TGTGCCAGCAAGGATCCTCGGGGACAGGGTGAAGAGACCCAGTACTTC. Its translation is CASKDPRGQGEETQYF.

For the CDR3, the DNA is TGTGCCATCAGTGATACGAAATGGGGAGGGACCCAGTACTTC. Translated, it gives CAISDTKWGGTQYF. This chain joins TRBV10-3 and TRBJ2-5; the D gene is possibly TRBD2 (6 bases). Germline lookup yields CDR1 ENHRY and CDR2 SYGVKD. The CDR3 covers 14 residues. The V and J ends lost 3 bases and 7 bases respectively, with 15 bases between them.

The chain couples TRBV23-1 to TRBJ2-2, with TRBD1 identical over 9 bases. Being an ORF, TRBV23-1 has a function that is uncertain. This CDR3 spans 16 amino acids. V was pared by 3 bases and J by 5 bases, with 7 bases of the junction left unmatched. The CDR3 region is CASSQFDRGTTGELFF. In nucleotides, the CDR3 is TGCGCCAGCAGTCAGTTTGACAGGGGGACAACCGGGGAGCTGTTTTTT.

The chain recombines TRBV15 with TRBJ2-5; D is uncertain. This CDR3 comprises 15 residues. V was shortened by 1 base and J by 0 bases, with 9 bases between the two germline ends. Germline-derived CDR1 and CDR2 are LNHNV and YYDKDF (reference sequence). CDR3 in DNA: TGTGCCACCAGCAGAGTCGTGGCGAACCAAGAGACCCAGTACTTC. Translation gives CATSRVVANQETQYF.

The chain employs TRBV5-1 and TRBJ1-1; 10 positions agree with TRBD1. The J segment lost 3 bases and the V segment lost 0 bases, leaving 5 bases of the junction unmatched. Germline CDR1 SGHRS, CDR2 YFSETQ. CDR3 length: 16 amino acids. The CDR3 protein is CASSLVGTGVDTEAFF. For the CDR3, the DNA is TGCGCCAGCAGCTTGGTGGGGACAGGGGTTGACACTGAAGCTTTCTTT.

This sequence joins TRBV21-1 and TRBJ1-5. TRBV21-1 has pseudogene status. The CDR3 length is 16 residues. This CDR3 is CASSKFSLTVNQPQHF. CDR3 sequence (DNA): TGTGCCAGCAGCAAATTCTCCTTGACCGTCAATCAGCCCCAGCATTTT.